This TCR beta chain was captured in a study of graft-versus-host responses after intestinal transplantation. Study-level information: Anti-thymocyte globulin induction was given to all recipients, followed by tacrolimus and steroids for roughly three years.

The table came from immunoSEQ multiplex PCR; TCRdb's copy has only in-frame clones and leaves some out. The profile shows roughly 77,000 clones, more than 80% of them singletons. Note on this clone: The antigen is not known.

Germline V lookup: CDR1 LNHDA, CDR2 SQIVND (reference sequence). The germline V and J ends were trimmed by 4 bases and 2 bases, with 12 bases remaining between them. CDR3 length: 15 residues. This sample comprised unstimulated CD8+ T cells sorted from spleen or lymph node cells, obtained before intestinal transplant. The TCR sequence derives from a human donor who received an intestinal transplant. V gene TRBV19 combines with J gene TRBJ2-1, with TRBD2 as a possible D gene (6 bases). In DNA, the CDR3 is TGTGCCAGTAGTAAGGTGGGAGGCCCCTACAATGAGCAGTTCTTC. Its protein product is CASSKVGGPYNEQFF.